Listed here are 28 T cell receptor beta chains from one sample, sequenced in a study of T cells in Graves' hyperthyroidism and ophthalmopathy. TCR beta CDR3 regions were amplified from RNA. The study used the HTBI primer set for a first-round RT-PCR of the TCR CDR3. From the multiplex PCR reads, TCRdb called clonotypes with MiXCR, one entry per CDR3 protein. The table shows hundreds of thousands of distinct CDR3 sequences, with approximately 42% occurring only once. What was sequenced was peripheral blood or thyroid tissue (not recorded which). All receptors derive from an adult man with Graves' disease, either hyperthyroidism or ophthalmopathy (not recorded which).

This clonotype was found many times. The chain employs TRBV10-3 and TRBJ1-2; 7 nucleotides match TRBD1. Germline V lookup: CDR1 ENHRY, CDR2 SYGVKD. CDR3 length: 14 amino acids. Losses at the gene ends were 3 bases for V and 4 bases for J; bases not matched to a gene: 5. In DNA form, the CDR3 reads TGTGCCATCAGTGATAGACGGGACAGCTATGGCTACACCTTC. Its translation: CAISDRRDSYGYTF.

This clonotype was detected ten times or more. The genes are TRBV20-1 and TRBJ1-6; unclear D gene. Germline V gene sequence: CDR1 DFQATT, CDR2 SNEGSKA (reference sequence). Deletions cut 0 bases from V and 6 bases from J, with 6 bases between. The CDR3 spans 13 residues. CDR3 protein: CSARDGSNSPLHF. The CDR3 DNA is TGCAGTGCTAGAGATGGAAGTAATTCACCCCTCCACTTT.

This clonotype was counted only a few times. At one end, the junction sequence differs from germline, possibly due to a read error. V usage is TRBV10-3 and J usage is TRBJ1-5; D unclear. Germline V gene sequence: CDR1 ENHRY, CDR2 SYGVKD. CDR3 size: 13 residues. CDR3 sequence (DNA): TGTGCCAGCAGTGAAATCCGTCGGGAGCCCCAGCATTTT. It specifies CASSEIRREPQHF.

This chain links TRBV12-3 or TRBV12-4 with TRBJ2-7, with 8 bases aligning to TRBD2. There are 13 residues in the CDR3. Trimming took 7 bases from V and 6 from J; bases not matched to a gene: 8. The DNA of the CDR3 is TGTGCCAGCACCCATAGCGGGGAGGCCGAGCAGTACTTC. Its protein is CASTHSGEAEQYF.

This clonotype occurred a few times. The rearrangement links TRBV2 to TRBJ1-1; unclear D gene. Trimming left V 2 bases short and J 2 bases short, with 9 bases between. The CDR3 runs to 14 residues. Germline loops: CDR1 SNHLY, CDR2 FYNNEI. CDR3: CASSELTVNTEAFF. The CDR3 DNA reads TGTGCCAGCAGTGAATTGACGGTAAACACTGAAGCTTTCTTT.

About this clonotype itself: A single base separates this from a much larger clone, so it may be a read error. This rearrangement joins TRBV2 to TRBJ2-7, with 15 bases lining up with TRBD2. The CDR3 totals 15 residues. CDR1 and CDR2 from the germline V gene are SNHLY and FYNNEI. Germline trimming cut 6 bases from V and 3 bases from J; bases unmatched to any gene: 3. The CDR3 here is CASRTGLAGGYEQYF. The CDR3 DNA reads as TGTGCCAGCAGGACGGGACTAGCGGGAGGCTACGAGCAGTACTTC.

The gene calls are TRBV2 and TRBJ2-5; TRBD1 matches at 8 bases. CDR1 is SNHLY and CDR2 is FYNNEI in the germline V gene. The CDR3 totals 17 residues. V lost 2 bases to trimming and J lost 4 bases; unmatched junction nucleotides: 12. CDR3 region: CASSETGQGGPGETQYF. The CDR3 coding sequence is TGTGCCAGCAGTGAAACCGGACAGGGAGGCCCCGGAGAGACCCAGTACTTC.

The J gene is TRBJ1-1, the V gene TRBV20-1; 7 nucleotides match TRBD1. V gave up 3 bases and J gave up 3 bases; unmatched junction bases: 4. This CDR3 region has 13 residues. Germline lookup yields CDR1 DFQATT and CDR2 SNEGSKA (reference sequence). The CDR3 region has the DNA TGCAGTGCTAGTAGAGGGGGCCACACTGAAGCTTTCTTT. Amino acid sequence: CSASRGGHTEAFF.

J is TRBJ2-7 and V is TRBV9, with 8 bases fitting TRBD2. The germline V gene has CDR1 SGDLS and CDR2 YYNGEE. The ends lost 0 bases at V and 3 bases at J; junction bases unmatched: 8. This CDR3 region has 16 residues. The CDR3 reads CASSVDSGGTIYEQYF. CDR3 coding DNA: TGTGCCAGCAGCGTAGATTCGGGGGGGACTATCTACGAGCAGTACTTC. The full variable domain, rest sourced from reference TRBV9 and TRBJ2-7, is DSGVTQTPKHLITATGQRVTLRCSPRSGDLSVYWYQQSLDQGLQFLIQYYNGEERAKGNILERFSAQQFPDLHSELNLSSLELGDSALYFCASSVDSGGTIYEQYFGPGTRLTVT.

Notes on this clonotype: The junction departs from germline at one end; a sequencing error may be responsible. The chain has TRBV2 and TRBJ2-5; 10 positions match TRBD2. This CDR3 region has 18 residues. Germline CDR1 SNHLY, CDR2 FYNNEI. The CDR3 DNA reads as TGTGCCATCAGTGGGCCGGGGGGGAAGCGGGAGGGCCGAGAGACCCAGTACTTC. Translation: CAISGPGGKREGRETQYF.

This clonotype was recorded at least ten times. The junction does not match germline at one end; this may be a read error. The chain recombines TRBV7-7 with TRBJ2-5, with D possibly TRBD2 on 5 matching bases. This CDR3 comprises 13 residues. Per germline, CDR1 SSHAT and CDR2 FNYEAQ (reference sequence). CDR3 residues: CASSLATGETQYF. The CDR3 DNA reads as TGTGCTAGCAGCTTAGCGACGGGGGAGACCCAGTACTTC.

This clonotype appeared once. This chain connects TRBV29-1 to TRBJ2-2; D call uncertain. Germline lookup yields CDR1 SQVTM and CDR2 ANQGSEA. The CDR3 runs 13 residues. Trimming took 4 bases from V and 4 from J, leaving 10 bases between them. In DNA form, the CDR3 reads TGCAGCGTTGGGAGACTGAGCACCGGGGAGCTGTTTTTT. It translates to CSVGRLSTGELFF.

This clonotype was seen repeatedly, ten times or more. This rearrangement joins TRBV15 to TRBJ1-1, with D possibly matching TRBD1 (6 bases). V lost 6 bases and J lost 8, with 16 bases in between. This CDR3 has 13 amino acids. CDR1 is LNHNV, CDR2 YYDKDF, per germline (reference sequence). The DNA of the CDR3 is TGTGCCACCAGTGGGACACAAGGAGCCGAAGCTTTCTTT. Protein sequence: CATSGTQGAEAFF.

V gene TRBV6-1 combines with J gene TRBJ2-5; D unclear. The CDR3 is made up of 13 amino acids. V was trimmed by 6 bases and J by 5 bases, leaving 13 bases between them. The germline V gene encodes CDR1 MNHNS and CDR2 SASEGT. The CDR3 reads CASSGSHGETQYF. CDR3 DNA sequence: TGTGCCAGCAGCGGGTCCCATGGGGAGACCCAGTACTTC.

This clonotype was observed a handful of times. The V gene is TRBV14, the J gene TRBJ1-2; D possibly corresponds to TRBD1 (5 bases). The CDR3 runs to 15 residues. The V end was cut by 0 bases, the J end by 2 bases, with 10 bases between. Germline V gene sequence: CDR1 SGHDN, CDR2 FVKESK. The CDR3 nucleotides read TGTGCCAGCAGCCAAGATAAGGGACGGAACTATGGCTACACCTTC. Protein product: CASSQDKGRNYGYTF.

The chain uses TRBV29-1 and TRBJ1-1, with 9 nucleotides matching TRBD1. CDR1 is SQVTM and CDR2 is ANQGSEA in the germline V gene. Losses at the gene ends were 8 bases for V and 5 bases for J; bases not matched to a gene: 12. This CDR3 has 14 amino acids. CDR3 in DNA: TGCAGCAGTTTGACAGGGGGAGGGAGTACTGAAGCTTTCTTT. It translates to CSSLTGGGSTEAFF.

The chain joins TRBV12-3 or TRBV12-4 to TRBJ1-5; D is possibly TRBD1 (6 bases). V gave up 3 bases and J gave up 6 bases, with 12 bases separating them. The CDR3 length is 14 residues. The CDR3 sequence: CASSFSGGTQPQHF. The CDR3 bases are TGTGCCAGCAGTTTCTCCGGGGGCACTCAGCCCCAGCATTTT.

Notes on this clonotype: A much larger clonotype is one base distant, so this may be a read error. The chain recombines TRBV19 with TRBJ1-6; maybe TRBD1 (6 bases). The CDR3 sequence is 14 residues long. The V and J ends lost 3 bases and 9 bases respectively, with 12 bases between them. The germline CDR1 and CDR2 sequences are LNHDA and SQIVND (reference sequence). The CDR3 sequence is CASSMGGASSPLHF. The CDR3 bases are TGTGCCAGTAGTATGGGGGGGGCAAGTTCACCCCTCCACTTT.

The chain links TRBV5-1 to TRBJ1-2; D uncertain. CDR1 and CDR2 from the germline V gene are SGHRS and YFSETQ. This CDR3 is 15 amino acids long. Trimming left V 0 bases short and J 0 bases short, with 9 bases between. CDR3 sequence: CASSLEAASNYGYTF. The CDR3 DNA reads as TGCGCCAGCAGCTTGGAGGCAGCCTCTAACTATGGCTACACCTTC.

The J gene is TRBJ2-7, the V gene TRBV2; no clear D. V was clipped by 2 bases and J by 3 bases, with 8 bases between them. The germline V gene encodes CDR1 SNHLY and CDR2 FYNNEI. This CDR3 comprises 13 residues. The CDR3 DNA reads TGTGCCAGCAGTGAAAACCCAAGCTACGAGCAGTACTTC. Translating it yields CASSENPSYEQYF. The full variable domain, rest sourced from reference TRBV2 and TRBJ2-7, is EPEVTQTPSHQVTQMGQEVILRCVPISNHLYFYWYRQILGQKVEFLVSFYNNEISEKSEIFDDQFSVERPDGSNFTLKIRSTKLEDSAMYFCASSENPSYEQYFGPGTRLTVT.

V and J are TRBV12-3 or TRBV12-4 and TRBJ2-6; no clear D gene. The CDR3 contains 15 residues. V was trimmed by 6 bases and J by 4 bases, leaving 13 bases between them. CDR3 amino acids: CASSQDIAGANVLTF. Written as DNA, the CDR3 is TGTGCCAGCAGCCAAGATATCGCAGGGGCCAACGTCCTGACTTTC.

The chain joins TRBV7-3 to TRBJ1-1, with D possibly TRBD1 on 5 matching bases. CDR3 length: 12 amino acids. V was shortened by 10 bases and J by 4 bases, with 13 bases between the two germline ends. Germline CDR1 reads SGHTA; CDR2 reads FQGTGA. The CDR3 bases are TGTGCCACCCACCCCGGGGGCACTGAAGCTTTCTTT. This translates into CATHPGGTEAFF.

This clonotype was counted between two and nine times. The chain uses TRBV20-1 and TRBJ2-7; 9 positions match TRBD2. Germline CDR1 is DFQATT and CDR2 is SNEGSKA (reference sequence). The V gene end was trimmed by 5 bases and the J gene end by 1 base; junction bases not matched to a gene: 3. This CDR3 spans 13 amino acids. This CDR3 is CSAPTSGSYEQYF. The CDR3 region has the DNA TGCAGTGCTCCTACTAGCGGGTCCTACGAGCAGTACTTC.

The chain joins TRBV24-1 to TRBJ2-2, with 8 bases identical to TRBD1. Trimming removed 2 bases from V and 1 base from J; junction bases left unmatched: 5. The CDR3 is 17 amino acids. Germline V lookup: CDR1 KGHDR, CDR2 SFDVKD. Here the CDR3 DNA reads TGTGCCACCAGTGATTGGACAGGGTTGAGGAACACCGGGGAGCTGTTTTTT. This gives the protein CATSDWTGLRNTGELFF.

In its sample, this clonotype was seen once. This chain uses TRBV10-3 with TRBJ1-5; D is uncertain. The CDR3 totals 13 residues. V lost 4 bases and J lost 4, with 8 bases in between. Germline-derived CDR1 and CDR2 are ENHRY and SYGVKD. DNA of the CDR3: TGTGCCATCAGTGTGGCGGGGAATCAGCCCCAGCATTTT. It codes for CAISVAGNQPQHF.

V is TRBV10-3 and J is TRBJ2-7; TRBD1 matches at 7 bases. Looked up from germline, CDR1 is ENHRY and CDR2 is SYGVKD. V trimming: 6 bases; J trimming: 5 bases; junction bases outside the gene matches: 10. This CDR3 is built from 14 residues. DNA for the CDR3: TGTGCCATCAGCTATTTAAAGGGGGCTAACGAGCAGTACTTC. This encodes CAISYLKGANEQYF.

This clonotype was found many times. The chain recombines TRBV7-8 with TRBJ1-1; D gene unclear. The V end was cut by 1 base, the J end by 2 bases, with 14 bases between. The CDR3 has 16 amino acids. CDR1 is SGHVS, CDR2 FQNEAQ, per germline. CDR3 in DNA: TGTGCCAGCAGCTTAGAGGCAGGCACAGCTAACACTGAAGCTTTCTTT. It encodes CASSLEAGTANTEAFF.

This clonotype came up many times. A read error may account for a junction end that differs from germline. The chain joins TRBV15 to TRBJ1-4; a weak D match, TRBD1 (6 bases). Germline V gene lookup returns CDR1 LNHNV and CDR2 YYDKDF (reference sequence). This CDR3 has 12 amino acids. The CDR3 loop is CAARGGTEKLFF. The CDR3 coding sequence is TGTGCCGCCAGGGGAGGGACCGAAAAACTGTTTTTT.